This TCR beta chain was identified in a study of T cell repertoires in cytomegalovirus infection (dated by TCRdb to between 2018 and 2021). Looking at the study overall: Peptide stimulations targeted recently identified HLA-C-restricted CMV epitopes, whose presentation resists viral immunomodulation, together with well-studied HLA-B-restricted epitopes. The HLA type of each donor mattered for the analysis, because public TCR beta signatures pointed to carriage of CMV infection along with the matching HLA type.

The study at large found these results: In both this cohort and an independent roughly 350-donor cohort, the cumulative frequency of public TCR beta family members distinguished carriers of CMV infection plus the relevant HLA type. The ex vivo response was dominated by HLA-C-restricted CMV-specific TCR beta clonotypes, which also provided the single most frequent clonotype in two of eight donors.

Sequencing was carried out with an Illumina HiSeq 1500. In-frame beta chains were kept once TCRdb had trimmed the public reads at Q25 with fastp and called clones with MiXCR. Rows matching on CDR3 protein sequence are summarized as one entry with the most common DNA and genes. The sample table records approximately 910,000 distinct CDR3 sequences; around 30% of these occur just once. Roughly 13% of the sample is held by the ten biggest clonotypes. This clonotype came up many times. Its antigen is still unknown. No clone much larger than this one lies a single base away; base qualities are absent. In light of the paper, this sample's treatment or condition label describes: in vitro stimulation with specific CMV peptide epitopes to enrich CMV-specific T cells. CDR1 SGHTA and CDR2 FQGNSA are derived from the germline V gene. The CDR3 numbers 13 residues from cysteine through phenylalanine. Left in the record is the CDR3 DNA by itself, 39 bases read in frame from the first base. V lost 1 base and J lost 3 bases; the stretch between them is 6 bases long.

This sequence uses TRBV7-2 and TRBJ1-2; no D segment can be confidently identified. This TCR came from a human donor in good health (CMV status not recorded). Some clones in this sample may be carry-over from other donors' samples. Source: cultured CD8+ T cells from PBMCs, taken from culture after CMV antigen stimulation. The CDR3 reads CASSLGNYYGYTF. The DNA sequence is TGTGCCAGCAGCTTAGGGAACTACTATGGCTACACCTTC.